The clone carrying this T cell receptor (beta chain) came up a few times. This record belongs to a study of cytomegalovirus exposure and HLA in healthy donors. It was with 60 Vbeta and 13 Jbeta primers that the PCR ran. Profiling relied on immunoSEQ multiplex PCR, and the TCRdb table lists in-frame clones only, not all of them. This sample has fewer than 200,000 clones, with 60% to 80% found just once. Germline CDR1 reads SGHNT; CDR2 reads YYREEE (reference sequence). The CDR3 loop spans 13 amino acids. V was shortened by 6 bases and J by 1 base, with 11 bases between the two germline ends. Specimen: PBMCs. This clonotype was obtained from a man aged 35 to 55 in good health and CMV-seropositive. V usage is TRBV5-4 and J usage is TRBJ2-7, with D perhaps TRBD2 (6 bases). The CDR3 sequence is CASTSGRSYEQYF. The CDR3 nucleotides read TGTGCCAGCACTTCAGGGAGGTCCTACGAGCAGTACTTC.